The present T cell receptor (beta chain) was sequenced within a study of shared clonotypes between healthy human individuals. Healthy adults negative for HIV, lacking recent acute infections or vaccinations, served as donors. General study points: Tissue TCR repertoires likely differ from these blood-only repertoires.

Each replicate PCR on the sorted subsets used 200 to 250 ng DNA (approximately 27,000 T cell genomes). Produced via immunoSEQ multiplex PCR; TCRdb's table is partial and in-frame only. The repertoire holds roughly 300,000 clones, with 73% as singletons. As regards this clone: As yet, its antigen is unknown.

This CDR3 is built from 16 residues. Germline CDR1 SGHAT, CDR2 FQNNGV. Trimming left V 5 bases short and J 4 bases short, with 20 bases between. Specimen: memory CD4+ T cells sorted from blood. Subset in this sample: CD45RA-negative fraction. J is TRBJ1-1 and V is TRBV11-2; tentative D call: TRBD1 (6 bases). The sequence was collected from a man aged 25 to 40 in good health. The CDR3 sequence is CASSRTQNRETTEAFF. DNA of the CDR3: TGTGCCAGCAGCCGGACCCAGAACAGGGAGACCACTGAAGCTTTCTTT.